The next 7 T cell receptor beta chains were all read from a single sample in a study of regulatory dendritic cells for organ transplantation. Method: immunoSEQ multiplex PCR; TCRdb's copy keeps in-frame clones and lacks some. The data show 30,000 to 40,000 clones, with 75% to 95% seen just once and approximately 0.12% held by the top ten. Input material: naive CD8+ T cells from blood. Subset meaning: CD45RA+ naive T cells. Receptors originate from a human donor in good health.

The chain has TRBV4-3 and TRBJ2-7; D gene unclear. This CDR3 has 14 residues. Germline CDR1 reads LGHNA; CDR2 reads YSLEER. V was shortened by 3 bases and J by 2 bases, with 11 bases between the two germline ends. This CDR3 is CASSQFFGPYEQYF. CDR3 nucleotide sequence: TGCGCCAGCAGCCAGTTCTTTGGGCCCTACGAGCAGTACTTC.

The chain recombines TRBV4-1 with TRBJ1-5; 7 bases match TRBD1. Per the germline V gene, CDR1 is MGHRA and CDR2 is YSYEKL. The CDR3 loop spans 17 amino acids. Trimming at V came to 0 bases and at J to 9 bases, leaving 14 bases not matched to a gene. The CDR3 DNA is TGCGCCAGCAGCCAAGATCAGGTGACAGGGCTTTTGGGGCCCCAGCATTTT. Its protein is CASSQDQVTGLLGPQHF.

V and J are TRBV6-5 and TRBJ1-6; the match to TRBD1 covers 8 bases. The germline V gene encodes CDR1 MNHEY and CDR2 SVGAGI. V was pared by 4 bases and J by 5 bases, with 7 bases of the junction left unmatched. The CDR3 covers 16 residues. The CDR3 is CASSSQDRVHNSPLHF. CDR3 coding DNA: TGTGCCAGCAGTTCCCAGGACAGGGTCCATAATTCACCCCTCCACTTT.

This chain links TRBV6-5 with TRBJ2-5; TRBD1 is a possible D gene (7 bases). The CDR3 loop spans 16 amino acids. The V end lost 0 bases, the J end lost 14 bases, and 25 bases lay between the germline ends. Germline loops: CDR1 MNHEY, CDR2 SVGAGI. The CDR3 loop reads CASSYSIVDARRGVYF. CDR3 DNA: TGTGCCAGCAGTTACTCGATCGTCGACGCCCGCAGGGGGGTTTACTTC.

V is TRBV6-5 and J is TRBJ1-6, with unresolved D. V was pared by 2 bases and J by 7 bases, with 12 bases between. This CDR3 region has 15 residues. The germline gives CDR1 MNHEY, CDR2 SVGAGI. This chain's CDR3 is CASSYARYSNSPLHF. CDR3 nucleotides: TGTGCCAGCAGTTACGCGCGGTACAGCAATTCACCCCTCCACTTT.

As for this clone: A junction boundary mismatches the germline segment, possibly from a read error. The J gene is TRBJ1-5, the V gene TRBV6-1, with 7 bases lining up with TRBD1. Looked up from germline, CDR1 is MNHNS and CDR2 is SASEGT. This CDR3 spans 18 amino acids. CDR3 loop: CASSEGTEVSRPNQPQHF. The CDR3 DNA is TGTGCCAGCAGCGAAGGGACAGAAGTCTCACGCCCCAATCAGCCCCAGCATTTT.

The rearrangement joins TRBV15 to TRBJ1-1; D ambiguous. This CDR3 region has 13 residues. Trimming removed 2 bases from V and 1 base from J, with 5 bases in between. Germline-derived CDR1 and CDR2 are LNHNV and YYDKDF (reference sequence). CDR3 loop: CATSRSRNTEAFF. CDR3 nucleotide sequence: TGTGCCACCAGCAGATCCCGGAACACTGAAGCTTTCTTT.